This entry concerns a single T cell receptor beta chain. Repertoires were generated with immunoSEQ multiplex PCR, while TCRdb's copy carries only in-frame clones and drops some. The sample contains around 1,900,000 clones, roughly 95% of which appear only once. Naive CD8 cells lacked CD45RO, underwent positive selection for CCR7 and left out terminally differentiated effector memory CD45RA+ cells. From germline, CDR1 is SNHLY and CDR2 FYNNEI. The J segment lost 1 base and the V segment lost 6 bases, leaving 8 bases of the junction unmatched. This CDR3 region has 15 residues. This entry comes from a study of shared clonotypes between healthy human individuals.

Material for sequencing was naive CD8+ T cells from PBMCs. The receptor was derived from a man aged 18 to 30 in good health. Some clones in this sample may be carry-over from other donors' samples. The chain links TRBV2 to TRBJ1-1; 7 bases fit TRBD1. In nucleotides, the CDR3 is TGTGCCAGCAGGGAGGGGGCAGGGAGGAACACTGAAGCTTTCTTT. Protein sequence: CASREGAGRNTEAFF.